Here is one T cell receptor beta chain with its context. This sample was included in a study of T cells in Graves' hyperthyroidism and ophthalmopathy. Lactation, pregnancy, other autoimmune disease or uncontrolled infection led to exclusion of patients. What was amplified from RNA transcripts were TCR beta CDR3 regions. A first-round RT-PCR of the TCR CDR3 used the HTBI primer set. Via MiXCR, TCRdb re-called the multiplex PCR reads, giving one row per CDR3 protein. The sample has around 340,000 distinct CDR3 sequences, around 20% seen once; the top ten hold around 45%. The CDR3 extends over 14 amino acids. In germline, CDR1 is MGHDK, CDR2 SYGVNS. V was shortened by 4 bases and J by 8 bases, with 17 bases between the two germline ends.

This TCR was sampled from a woman in her forties or fifties with Graves' hyperthyroidism. The sample was blood. This chain links TRBV25-1 with TRBJ1-2; maybe TRBD1 (5 bases). The CDR3 sequence: CASSGLGGTRGYTF. In DNA, the CDR3 is TGTGCCAGCAGTGGCTTGGGAGGGACTCGGGGCTACACCTTC.